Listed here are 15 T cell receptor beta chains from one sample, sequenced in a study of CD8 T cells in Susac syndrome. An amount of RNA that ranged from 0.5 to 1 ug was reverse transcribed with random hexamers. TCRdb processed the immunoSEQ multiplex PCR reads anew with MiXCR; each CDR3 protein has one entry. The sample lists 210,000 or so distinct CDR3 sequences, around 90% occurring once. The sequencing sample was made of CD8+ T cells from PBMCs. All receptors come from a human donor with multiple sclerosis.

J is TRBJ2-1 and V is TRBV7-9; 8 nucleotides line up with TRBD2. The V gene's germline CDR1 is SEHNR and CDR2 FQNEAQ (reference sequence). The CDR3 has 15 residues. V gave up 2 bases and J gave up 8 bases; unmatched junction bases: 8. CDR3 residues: CASSLLRGGWDEQFF. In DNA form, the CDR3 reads TGTGCCAGCAGCTTACTTCGCGGGGGGTGGGATGAGCAGTTCTTC.

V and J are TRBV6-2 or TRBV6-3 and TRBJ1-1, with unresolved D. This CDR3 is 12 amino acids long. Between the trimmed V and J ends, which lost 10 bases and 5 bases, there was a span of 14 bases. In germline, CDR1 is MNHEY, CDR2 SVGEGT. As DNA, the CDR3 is TGTGCCACGGGTCTGACATGGACTGAAGCTTTCTTT. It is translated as CATGLTWTEAFF.

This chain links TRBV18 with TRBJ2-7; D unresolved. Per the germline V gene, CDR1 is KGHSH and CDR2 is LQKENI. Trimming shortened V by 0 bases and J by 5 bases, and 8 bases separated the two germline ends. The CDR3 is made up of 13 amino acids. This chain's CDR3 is CASSPPSRDEQYF. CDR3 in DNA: TGTGCCAGCTCACCACCTTCTCGGGACGAGCAGTACTTC.

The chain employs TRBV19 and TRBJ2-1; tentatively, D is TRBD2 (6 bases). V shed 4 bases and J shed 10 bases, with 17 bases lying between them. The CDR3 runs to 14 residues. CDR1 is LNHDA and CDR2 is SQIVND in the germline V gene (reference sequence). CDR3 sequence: CASSKELAPREQFF. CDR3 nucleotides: TGTGCCAGTAGTAAGGAACTAGCTCCCAGGGAGCAGTTCTTC.

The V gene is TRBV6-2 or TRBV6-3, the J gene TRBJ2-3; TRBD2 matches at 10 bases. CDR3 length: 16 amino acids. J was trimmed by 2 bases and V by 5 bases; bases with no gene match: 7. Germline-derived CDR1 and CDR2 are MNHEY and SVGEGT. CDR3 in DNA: TGTGCCAGCAGTCGCTTACTAGCGGGGACCACAGATACGCAGTATTTT. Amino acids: CASSRLLAGTTDTQYF.

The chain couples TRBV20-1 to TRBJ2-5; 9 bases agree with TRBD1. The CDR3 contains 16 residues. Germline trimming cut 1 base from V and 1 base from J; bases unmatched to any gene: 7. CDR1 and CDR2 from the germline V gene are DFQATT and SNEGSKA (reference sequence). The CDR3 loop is CSARGWTGALQETQYF. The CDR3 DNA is TGCAGTGCTAGAGGGTGGACAGGGGCGCTCCAAGAGACCCAGTACTTC.

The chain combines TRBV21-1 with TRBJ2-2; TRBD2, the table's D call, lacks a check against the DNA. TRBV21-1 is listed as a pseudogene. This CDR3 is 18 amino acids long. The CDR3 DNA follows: TGTGCCAGCAGCGACTCCGGGACTAGCGGGCCAAACACCGGGGAGCTGTTTTTT. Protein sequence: CASSDSGTSGPNTGELFF.

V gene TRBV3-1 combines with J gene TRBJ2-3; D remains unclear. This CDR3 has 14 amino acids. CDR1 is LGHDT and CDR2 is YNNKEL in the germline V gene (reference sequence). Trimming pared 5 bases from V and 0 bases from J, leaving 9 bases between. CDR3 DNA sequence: TGTGCCAGCAGCTCCCCCTCGAGCACAGATACGCAGTATTTT. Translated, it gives CASSSPSSTDTQYF.

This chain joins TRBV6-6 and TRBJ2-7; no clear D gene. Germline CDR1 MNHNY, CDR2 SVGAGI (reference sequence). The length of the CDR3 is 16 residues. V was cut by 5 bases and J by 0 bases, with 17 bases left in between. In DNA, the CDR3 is TGTGCCAGCAGTCAATTATCTGACCTAGGCTCCTACGAGCAGTACTTC. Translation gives CASSQLSDLGSYEQYF.

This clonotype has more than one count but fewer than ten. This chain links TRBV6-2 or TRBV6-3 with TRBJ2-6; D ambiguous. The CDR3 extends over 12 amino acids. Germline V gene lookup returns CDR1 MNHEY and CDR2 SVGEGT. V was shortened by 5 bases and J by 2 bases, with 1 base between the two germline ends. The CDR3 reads CASSPGANVLTF. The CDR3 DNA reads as TGTGCCAGCAGTCCTGGGGCCAACGTCCTGACTTTC.

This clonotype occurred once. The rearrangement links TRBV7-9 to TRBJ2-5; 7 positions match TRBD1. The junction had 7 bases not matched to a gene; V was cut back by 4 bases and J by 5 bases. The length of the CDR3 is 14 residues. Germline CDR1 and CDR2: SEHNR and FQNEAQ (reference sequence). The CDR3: CASSSRVTGETQYF. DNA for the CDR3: TGTGCCAGCAGCTCGAGAGTGACAGGGGAGACCCAGTACTTC. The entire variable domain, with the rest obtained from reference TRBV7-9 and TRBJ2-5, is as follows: DTGVSQNPRHKITKRGQNVTFRCDPISEHNRLYWYRQTLGQGPEFLTYFQNEAQLEKSRLLSDRFSAERPKGSFSTLEIQRTEQGDSAMYLCASSSRVTGETQYFGPGTRLLVL.

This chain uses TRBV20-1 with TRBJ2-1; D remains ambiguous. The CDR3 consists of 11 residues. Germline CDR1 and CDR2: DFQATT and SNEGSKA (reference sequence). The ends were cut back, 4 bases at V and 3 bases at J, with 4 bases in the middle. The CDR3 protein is CSAILYNEQFF. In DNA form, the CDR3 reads TGCAGTGCTATACTCTACAATGAGCAGTTCTTC.

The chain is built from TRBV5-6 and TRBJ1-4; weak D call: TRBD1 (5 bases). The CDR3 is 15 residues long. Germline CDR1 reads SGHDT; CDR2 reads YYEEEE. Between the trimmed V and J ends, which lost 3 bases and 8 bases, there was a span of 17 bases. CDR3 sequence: CASSYEGLFGEKLFF. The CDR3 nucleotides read TGTGCCAGCAGCTATGAGGGGCTCTTTGGAGAAAAACTGTTTTTT.

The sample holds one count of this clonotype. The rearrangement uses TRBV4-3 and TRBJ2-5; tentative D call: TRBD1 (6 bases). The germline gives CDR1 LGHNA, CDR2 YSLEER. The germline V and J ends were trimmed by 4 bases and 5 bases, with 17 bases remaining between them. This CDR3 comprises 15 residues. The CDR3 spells CASSPDTGYSETQYF. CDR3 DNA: TGCGCCAGCAGCCCTGATACAGGGTACAGCGAGACCCAGTACTTC.

The CDR3 loop is CASSQVDSLYGYTF. In nucleotides, the CDR3 is TGTGCCAGCAGCCAAGTGGACAGCCTGTATGGCTACACCTTC. The chain recombines TRBV3-1 with TRBJ1-2, with D possibly matching TRBD1 (6 bases). CDR1 and CDR2 (germline): LGHDT, YNNKEL (reference sequence). CDR3 length equals 14 residues. Trimming stripped 1 base from V and 5 bases from J, with 11 bases between.